The 10 T cell receptor beta chains below were found in one sample sequenced in a study of OX40 agonist ivuxolimab in advanced cancers. The assay was immunoSEQ multiplex PCR, and TCRdb's table has in-frame clones only and misses some. In the table there are 50,000 to 70,000 clones, around 86% of which are singletons. The source material was CD4+ or CD8+ T cells sorted from blood, sampled in a trial of the OX40 agonist ivuxolimab. These receptors were taken from an adult with an advanced solid tumor such as melanoma, head and neck, liver or kidney cancer.

This chain links TRBV5-1 with TRBJ1-1; D remains ambiguous. Germline V gene lookup returns CDR1 SGHRS and CDR2 YFSETQ. The V gene lost 2 bases and the J gene lost 1 base, with 6 bases spanning the gap. This CDR3 comprises 13 residues. The CDR3 DNA follows: TGCGCCAGCAGCTTCACACCGAACACTGAAGCTTTCTTT. This sequence encodes CASSFTPNTEAFF.

This clone was picked up one time. The rearrangement joins TRBV5-4 to TRBJ2-2; 9 bases line up with TRBD2. The CDR3 is made up of 15 amino acids. V trimming: 0 bases; J trimming: 8 bases; junction bases outside the gene matches: 5. The germline gives CDR1 SGHNT, CDR2 YYREEE (reference sequence). CDR3 in DNA: TGTGCCAGCAGCTTGGGTCTAGCGGGATCTGGGGAGCTGTTTTTT. The encoded protein is CASSLGLAGSGELFF.

This chain links TRBV6-4 with TRBJ1-5, with D perhaps matching TRBD1 (5 bases). The V and J ends lost 6 bases and 2 bases respectively, with 14 bases between them. Germline V gives CDR1 MRHNA, CDR2 SNTAGT. The CDR3 runs to 15 residues. As DNA, the CDR3 is TGTGCCAGCAGCCCTGAAGGGGCTGGCAATCAGCCCCAGCATTTT. Protein product: CASSPEGAGNQPQHF.

The rearrangement uses TRBV5-6 and TRBJ2-7; D is perhaps TRBD1 (5 bases). The CDR3 has 14 amino acids. V lost 1 base and J 3 bases, leaving 11 bases between the germline ends. Germline V lookup: CDR1 SGHDT, CDR2 YYEEEE. The CDR3 region is CASSLFYRNYEQYF. The CDR3 nucleotides are TGTGCCAGCAGCTTGTTCTACAGGAACTACGAGCAGTACTTC.

The sample holds one count of this clone. The chain joins TRBV28 to TRBJ1-1; D not resolved. The CDR3 sequence is 12 residues long. Trimming left V 9 bases short and J 4 bases short, with 12 bases between. The germline V gene has CDR1 MDHEN and CDR2 SYDVKM. CDR3: CASMRVITEAFF. CDR3 nucleotide sequence: TGTGCCAGTATGAGGGTGATCACTGAAGCTTTCTTT.

In this sample, this clone turned up once. The chain has TRBV5-6 and TRBJ1-2; a possible D gene is TRBD1 (6 bases). The CDR3 runs 15 residues. Trimming shortened V by 1 base and J by 6 bases, and 16 bases separated the two germline ends. CDR1 SGHDT and CDR2 YYEEEE come from the germline V gene. The CDR3 region is CASSLLDRTYHGYTF. CDR3 nucleotide sequence: TGTGCCAGCAGCTTGTTGGACAGAACCTATCATGGCTACACCTTC. The entire variable domain, with the rest obtained from reference TRBV5-6 and TRBJ1-2, is as follows: DAGVTQSPTHLIKTRGQQVTLRCSPKSGHDTVSWYQQALGQGPQFIFQYYEEEERQRGNFPDRFSGHQFPNYSSELNVNALLLGDSALYLCASSLLDRTYHGYTFGSGTRLTVV.

This clone was observed a single time. The CDR3 nucleotides are TGCAGCGTTGAACGGGGGCAAGGCAATGAGCAGTTCTTC. It is translated as CSVERGQGNEQFF. The V and J genes are TRBV29-1 and TRBJ2-1; D is perhaps TRBD1 or TRBD2 (6 bases each). The V gene's germline CDR1 is SQVTM and CDR2 ANQGSEA. V lost 2 bases and J lost 6, with 11 bases in between. This CDR3 is 13 amino acids long.

V is TRBV9 and J is TRBJ2-2; D is perhaps TRBD1 (5 bases). The germline V gene has CDR1 SGDLS and CDR2 YYNGEE. Trimming pared 0 bases from V and 5 bases from J, leaving 14 bases between. The CDR3 spans 16 residues. The CDR3 protein is CASSVELRQKTGELFF. For the CDR3, the DNA is TGTGCCAGCAGCGTAGAGCTCCGACAGAAGACCGGGGAGCTGTTTTTT. Combining the CDR3 with reference TRBV9 and TRBJ2-2 gives the whole variable domain DSGVTQTPKHLITATGQRVTLRCSPRSGDLSVYWYQQSLDQGLQFLIQYYNGEERAKGNILERFSAQQFPDLHSELNLSSLELGDSALYFCASSVELRQKTGELFFGEGSRLTVL.

The gene calls are TRBV6-5 and TRBJ1-1, with D unresolved. The ends were cut back, 6 bases at V and 1 base at J, with 9 bases in the middle. The CDR3 is 13 residues long. Per germline, CDR1 MNHEY and CDR2 SVGAGI. In DNA, the CDR3 is TGTGCCAGCAGGCTAAACGGGAACACTGAAGCTTTCTTT. Protein product: CASRLNGNTEAFF.

This chain joins TRBV11-2 and TRBJ2-5; 9 bases line up with TRBD1. V was clipped by 5 bases and J by 0 bases; unmatched bases: 7. The germline gives CDR1 SGHAT, CDR2 FQNNGV. This CDR3 is 16 amino acids long. The CDR3 region is CASSPQTGGYQETQYF. In DNA, the CDR3 is TGTGCCAGCAGCCCCCAGACAGGGGGGTACCAAGAGACCCAGTACTTC.